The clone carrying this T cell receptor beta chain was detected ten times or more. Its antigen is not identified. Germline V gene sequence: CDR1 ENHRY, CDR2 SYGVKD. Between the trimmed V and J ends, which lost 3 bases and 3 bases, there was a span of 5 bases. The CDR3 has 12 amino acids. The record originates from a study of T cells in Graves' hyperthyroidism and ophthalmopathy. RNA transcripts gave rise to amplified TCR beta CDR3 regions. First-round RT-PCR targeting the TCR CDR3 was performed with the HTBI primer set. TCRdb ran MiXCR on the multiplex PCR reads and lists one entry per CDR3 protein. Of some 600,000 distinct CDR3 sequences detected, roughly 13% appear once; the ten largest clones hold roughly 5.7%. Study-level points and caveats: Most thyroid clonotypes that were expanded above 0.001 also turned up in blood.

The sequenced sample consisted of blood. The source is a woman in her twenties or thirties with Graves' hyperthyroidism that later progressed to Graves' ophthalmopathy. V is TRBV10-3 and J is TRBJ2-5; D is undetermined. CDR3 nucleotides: TGTGCCATCAGTGAACTGGAAGAGACCCAGTACTTC. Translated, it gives CAISELEETQYF.